This T cell receptor (beta chain) originates from a study of T cells in Graves' hyperthyroidism and ophthalmopathy. Study information: At initial diagnosis, before any treatment had begun, peripheral blood was obtained.

RNA transcripts served as the template for amplifying TCR beta CDR3 regions. Primed by the HTBI set, a first-round RT-PCR was run on the TCR CDR3. TCRdb re-derived calls from the multiplex PCR reads in MiXCR, one entry per CDR3 protein. This sample has approximately 620,000 distinct CDR3 sequences, with approximately 15% found just once. In its sample, this clonotype was seen many times. V was cut by 0 bases and J by 2 bases, with 10 bases left in between. The CDR3 covers 15 residues. Per the germline V gene, CDR1 is LGHNT and CDR2 is FRNRAP. The gene calls are TRBV12-5 and TRBJ1-1, with no clear D. Specimen: blood. This clonotype originated in a woman in her thirties or forties with Graves' ophthalmopathy. CDR3 region: CASGLVKPGNTEAFF. CDR3 bases: TGTGCTAGTGGTTTGGTAAAGCCGGGTAACACTGAAGCTTTCTTT.